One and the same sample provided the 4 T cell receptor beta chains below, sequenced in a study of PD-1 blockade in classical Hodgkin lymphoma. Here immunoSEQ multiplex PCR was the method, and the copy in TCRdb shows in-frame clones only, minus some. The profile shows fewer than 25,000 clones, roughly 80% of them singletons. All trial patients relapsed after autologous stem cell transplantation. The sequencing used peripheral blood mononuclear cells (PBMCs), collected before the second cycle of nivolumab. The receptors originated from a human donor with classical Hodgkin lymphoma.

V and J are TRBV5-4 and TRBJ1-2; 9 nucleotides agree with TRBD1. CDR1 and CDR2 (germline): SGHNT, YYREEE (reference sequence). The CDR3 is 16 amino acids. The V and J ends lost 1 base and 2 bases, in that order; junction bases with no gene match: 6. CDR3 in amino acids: CASSLPGQGWNYGYTF. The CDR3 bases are TGTGCCAGCAGCTTGCCGGGACAGGGCTGGAACTATGGCTACACCTTC.

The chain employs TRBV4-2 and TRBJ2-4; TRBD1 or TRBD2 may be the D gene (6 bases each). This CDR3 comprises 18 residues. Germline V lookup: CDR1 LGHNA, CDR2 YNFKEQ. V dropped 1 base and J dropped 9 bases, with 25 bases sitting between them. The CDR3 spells CASSQVGGLRTPGAIQYF. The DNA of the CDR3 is TGTGCCAGCAGCCAAGTTGGAGGGCTGAGGACCCCGGGGGCCATTCAGTACTTC.

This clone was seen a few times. The CDR3 here is CSVERWNNYGYTF. The CDR3 coding sequence is TGCAGCGTTGAAAGGTGGAATAACTATGGCTACACCTTC. The chain uses TRBV29-1 and TRBJ1-2; D uncertain. The germline V gene has CDR1 SQVTM and CDR2 ANQGSEA. The V end was cut by 2 bases, the J end by 1 base, with 8 bases between. CDR3 length: 13 residues.

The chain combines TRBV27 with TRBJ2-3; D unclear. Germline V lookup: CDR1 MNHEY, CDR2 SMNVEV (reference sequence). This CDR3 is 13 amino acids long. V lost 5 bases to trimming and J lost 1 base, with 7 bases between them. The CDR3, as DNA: TGTGCCAGCAGTCCGTATGGCACAGATACGCAGTATTTT. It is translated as CASSPYGTDTQYF.